A single sample gave rise to the 29 T cell receptor beta chains below, sequenced in a study of blood T cell repertoires in COVID-19. The repertoire was sequenced with immunoSEQ multiplex PCR; TCRdb's copy has only in-frame clones and lacks some. The data contain 200,000 to 300,000 clones, roughly nine tenths of them seen just once; the ten biggest clones take up over 2%. The sample was PBMCs or T cells enriched from blood (not recorded which). These receptors all come from a woman younger than 35 who had recovered from COVID-19.

This clone occurred once. This sequence joins TRBV19 and TRBJ1-3; D gene uncertain. Trimming shortened V by 9 bases and J by 0 bases, and 9 bases separated the two germline ends. The CDR3 is 13 amino acids. From germline, CDR1 is LNHDA and CDR2 SQIVND (reference sequence). The CDR3 region has the DNA TGTGCCAGCTCCCTGAGCTCTGGAAACACCATATATTTT. It yields the protein CASSLSSGNTIYF.

The CDR3 sequence: CSVEEVGVYGYTF. The CDR3 nucleotides are TGCAGCGTTGAGGAGGTCGGGGTCTATGGCTACACCTTC. V is TRBV29-1 and J is TRBJ1-2; no clear D gene. V lost 3 bases and J lost 4, with 12 bases in between. Germline-derived CDR1 and CDR2 are SQVTM and ANQGSEA. The CDR3 is 13 residues long.

The chain recombines TRBV20-1 with TRBJ2-5; 7 bases agree with TRBD2. Germline values: CDR1 DFQATT, CDR2 SNEGSKA (reference sequence). Losses at the gene ends were 3 bases for V and 5 bases for J; bases not matched to a gene: 6. The CDR3 has 13 amino acids. This CDR3 reads CSASGGVQETQYF. DNA for the CDR3: TGCAGTGCTAGTGGGGGGGTCCAGGAGACCCAGTACTTC.

This clone came up once. Here the CDR3 DNA reads TGTGCCAGCAGTTTAAGGTCGGGCGACAGGGGAGTGAACACTGAAGCTTTCTTT. Its translation is CASSLRSGDRGVNTEAFF. The rearrangement joins TRBV27 to TRBJ1-1, with 8 bases matching TRBD1. CDR3 length equals 18 residues. Germline V gene data show CDR1 as MNHEY and CDR2 as SMNVEV (reference sequence). With V trimmed by 2 bases and J by 0 bases, 11 bases remained unmatched.

V gene TRBV18 combines with J gene TRBJ1-2, with 7 bases fitting TRBD1. This CDR3 region has 15 residues. Germline assignment: CDR1 KGHSH and CDR2 LQKENI. V was clipped by 3 bases and J by 4 bases; unmatched bases: 8. The CDR3 loop reads CASSPRSEGAYGYTF. In DNA form, the CDR3 reads TGTGCCAGCTCACCTCGGTCAGAGGGGGCCTATGGCTACACCTTC.

The chain recombines TRBV27 with TRBJ1-3; D remains unclear. Between the trimmed V and J ends, which lost 5 bases and 4 bases, there was a span of 12 bases. Germline V lookup: CDR1 MNHEY, CDR2 SMNVEV (reference sequence). The CDR3 spans 14 residues. The CDR3 bases are TGTGCCAGCAGTCTTTCAGTTTTAGGAAACACCATATATTTT. It specifies CASSLSVLGNTIYF.

The chain recombines TRBV5-1 with TRBJ2-1, with 13 bases identical to TRBD2. This CDR3 spans 16 amino acids. Germline V gene data show CDR1 as SGHRS and CDR2 as YFSETQ. J lost 8 bases, V lost 0 bases, and 5 bases had no gene match. CDR3 region: CASSLGGLAGSHEQFF. In nucleotides, the CDR3 is TGCGCCAGCAGCTTGGGGGGACTAGCGGGAAGTCATGAGCAGTTCTTC.

This CDR3 is CASSLSGQNTEAFF. The CDR3 nucleotides are TGTGCCAGCAGCCTCTCGGGACAGAACACTGAAGCTTTCTTT. The chain joins TRBV7-3 to TRBJ1-1, with D tentatively TRBD1 (6 bases). Germline V gene lookup returns CDR1 SGHTA and CDR2 FQGTGA. The V end was cut by 5 bases, the J end by 1 base, with 11 bases between. The CDR3 covers 14 residues.

The CDR3 here is CASSETADDLNTEAFF. CDR3 coding DNA: TGTGCCAGCAGTGAGACGGCAGACGACTTGAACACTGAAGCTTTCTTT. The chain employs TRBV2 and TRBJ1-1; D call uncertain. This CDR3 is built from 16 residues. The germline V gene has CDR1 SNHLY and CDR2 FYNNEI. Trimming removed 3 bases at V and 0 bases at J, with 14 bases between.

This clone is a singleton in its sample. V and J are TRBV6-5 and TRBJ1-3; perhaps TRBD1 as D (5 bases). Germline V gene sequence: CDR1 MNHEY, CDR2 SVGAGI. This CDR3 comprises 13 residues. V was shortened by 5 bases and J by 4 bases, with 9 bases between the two germline ends. In DNA form, the CDR3 reads TGTGCCAGCAGTACGGGGGACGGAAACACCATATATTTT. Translating gives CASSTGDGNTIYF.

V usage is TRBV4-3 and J usage is TRBJ2-6, with D hard to call. This CDR3 has 16 amino acids. Trimming shortened V by 0 bases and J by 0 bases, and 6 bases separated the two germline ends. The germline V gene encodes CDR1 LGHNA and CDR2 YSLEER. The CDR3 nucleotides read TGCGCCAGCAGCCAAGATCGGAGCTCTGGGGCCAACGTCCTGACTTTC. This gives the protein CASSQDRSSGANVLTF.

The chain joins TRBV7-2 to TRBJ2-1; D might be TRBD2 (5 bases). The CDR3 spans 15 residues. Looked up from germline, CDR1 is SGHTA and CDR2 is FQGNSA. The V end was cut by 1 base, the J end by 4 bases, with 11 bases between. The CDR3 coding sequence is TGTGCCAGCAGCTTAGGCCAAGTAGCGTACAATGAGCAGTTCTTC. Amino acids: CASSLGQVAYNEQFF. The complete variable domain, with remaining parts taken from reference TRBV7-2 and TRBJ2-1, reads GAGVSQSPSNKVTEKGKDVELRCDPISGHTALYWYRQSLGQGLEFLIYFQGNSAPDKSGLPSDRFSAERTGGSVSTLTIQRTQQEDSAVYLCASSLGQVAYNEQFFGPGTRLTVL.

This clone was seen a handful of times. This sequence joins TRBV5-4 and TRBJ2-1, with D possibly matching TRBD2 (5 bases). Germline values: CDR1 SGHNT, CDR2 YYREEE (reference sequence). The CDR3 has 15 residues. Trimming removed 3 bases at V and 6 bases at J, with 16 bases between. The CDR3 sequence is CASSSLARDVNEQFF. The CDR3 bases are TGTGCCAGCAGCTCGTTGGCTCGGGATGTCAATGAGCAGTTCTTC.

J is TRBJ1-1 and V is TRBV29-1; 10 bases map to TRBD1. This CDR3 is 12 amino acids long. The V gene end was trimmed by 7 bases and the J gene end by 4 bases; junction bases not matched to a gene: 3. Germline lookup yields CDR1 SQVTM and CDR2 ANQGSEA. CDR3 sequence: CSGRTGGTEAFF. CDR3 DNA: TGCAGCGGCCGGACAGGGGGCACTGAAGCTTTCTTT.

The rearrangement links TRBV7-7 to TRBJ2-3; 7 nucleotides agree with TRBD1. Per the germline V gene, CDR1 is SSHAT and CDR2 is FNYEAQ (reference sequence). Trimming cost V 5 bases and J 1 base; bases outside gene matches: 6. The CDR3 covers 15 residues. The DNA for the CDR3 is TGTGCCAGCAGCCACAGACAGGGAGGCACAGATACGCAGTATTTT. This translates into CASSHRQGGTDTQYF.

The J gene is TRBJ2-7, the V gene TRBV11-2; D is unresolved. CDR3 length equals 11 residues. Germline CDR1 is SGHAT and CDR2 is FQNNGV. Trimming pared 5 bases from V and 3 bases from J, leaving 5 bases between. The CDR3 region is CASSQNYEQYF. The DNA of the CDR3 is TGTGCCAGCAGCCAAAACTACGAGCAGTACTTC.

This clone has only one observation. This CDR3 is CASSLVGRGNEKLFF. The DNA of the CDR3 is TGCGCCAGCAGCTTGGTGGGCAGGGGAAATGAAAAACTGTTTTTT. The chain couples TRBV5-1 to TRBJ1-4, with D tentatively TRBD1 (6 bases). Germline V lookup: CDR1 SGHRS, CDR2 YFSETQ. V lost 0 bases and J lost 5, with 11 bases in between. The CDR3 is 15 residues long.

V is TRBV3-1 (or the pseudogene TRBV3-2) and J is TRBJ1-2; the D gene is possibly TRBD1 (6 bases). V lost 4 bases to trimming and J lost 6 bases, with 12 bases between them. The CDR3 loop spans 13 amino acids. Germline V gene lookup returns CDR1 LGHDT and CDR2 YNNKEL (reference sequence). CDR3 bases: TGTGCCAGCAGCCCACAGGGTGCTCATGGCTACACCTTC. Translated: CASSPQGAHGYTF.

The chain employs TRBV6-5 and TRBJ2-1; the D gene is possibly TRBD2 (6 bases). The CDR3 has 12 amino acids. CDR1 and CDR2 (germline): MNHEY, SVGAGI. The V gene lost 2 bases and the J gene lost 7 bases, with 6 bases spanning the gap. In DNA form, the CDR3 reads TGTGCCAGCAGTTACGGGGGGAATGAGCAGTTCTTC. Protein: CASSYGGNEQFF.

This clone was recorded only once. V gene TRBV5-1 combines with J gene TRBJ2-1, with D maybe TRBD1 (6 bases). Germline lookup yields CDR1 SGHRS and CDR2 YFSETQ. This CDR3 region has 16 residues. Trimming took off 2 bases at V and 4 bases at J, with 16 bases between the two ends. The CDR3 here is CASSFFPQGAYNEQFF. CDR3 DNA: TGCGCCAGCAGCTTTTTTCCACAGGGCGCATACAATGAGCAGTTCTTC.

The gene calls are TRBV5-5 and TRBJ1-6; D unclear. V was trimmed by 0 bases and J by 2 bases, leaving 12 bases between them. CDR3 length: 17 amino acids. From germline, CDR1 is SGHKS and CDR2 YYEKEE (reference sequence). CDR3 sequence (DNA): TGTGCCAGCAGCTTGGGGAGGATATTCACCTATAATTCACCCCTCCACTTT. Encoded protein: CASSLGRIFTYNSPLHF.

The gene calls are TRBV19 and TRBJ2-2; TRBD2 matches 8 bases. CDR1 and CDR2 (germline): LNHDA, SQIVND (reference sequence). J gave up 3 bases and V 7 bases, and 16 bases lay outside the gene matches. This CDR3 spans 18 amino acids. The CDR3 loop reads CASTPFPRLRGDTGELFF. CDR3 nucleotide sequence: TGTGCCAGTACCCCCTTCCCGAGGCTGCGGGGGGACACCGGGGAGCTGTTTTTT.

V usage is TRBV11-3 and J usage is TRBJ2-3; no clear D gene. The CDR3 has 15 amino acids. The V end was cut by 1 base, the J end by 2 bases, with 10 bases between. Germline values: CDR1 SGHNT, CDR2 YENEEA. CDR3 coding DNA: TGTGCCAGCAGCTTAGGCAACAGTAACACAGATACGCAGTATTTT. Translated, it gives CASSLGNSNTDTQYF.

The chain has TRBV4-1 and TRBJ2-1; D unresolved. CDR1 is MGHRA and CDR2 is YSYEKL in the germline V gene. The germline V and J ends were trimmed by 1 base and 7 bases, with 11 bases remaining between them. This CDR3 has 14 residues. The CDR3 protein is CASSQVVTLNEQFF. The DNA for the CDR3 is TGCGCCAGCAGCCAAGTAGTAACGTTGAATGAGCAGTTCTTC.

The chain is built from TRBV3-1 (or the pseudogene TRBV3-2) and TRBJ1-2; TRBD1 might be the D (6 bases). The V gene lost 4 bases and the J gene lost 8 bases, with 17 bases spanning the gap. The CDR3 sequence is 14 residues long. CDR1 is LGHDT, CDR2 YNNKEL, per germline (reference sequence). Here the CDR3 reads CASSPTDRSSGYTF. The CDR3 DNA follows: TGTGCCAGCAGCCCAACCGACAGGTCGTCGGGCTACACCTTC.

This clone was seen only a few times. V is TRBV5-4 and J is TRBJ2-3, with 10 bases matching TRBD1. The CDR3 covers 14 residues. Germline loops: CDR1 SGHNT, CDR2 YYREEE (reference sequence). J gave up 7 bases and V 4 bases, and 6 bases lay outside the gene matches. Here the CDR3 reads CASSPGTGANTQYF. CDR3 bases: TGTGCCAGCAGCCCCGGGACAGGGGCTAATACGCAGTATTTT.

The rearrangement joins TRBV6-1 to TRBJ1-2; a weak D match, TRBD1 (5 bases). The length of the CDR3 is 15 residues. Per the germline V gene, CDR1 is MNHNS and CDR2 is SASEGT. V shed 1 base and J shed 3 bases, with 12 bases lying between them. Written as DNA, the CDR3 is TGTGCCAGCAGTGAAGGGTTCAGGGTCCACTATGGCTACACCTTC. This translates into CASSEGFRVHYGYTF.

The V gene is TRBV5-6, the J gene TRBJ2-3, with unresolved D. V dropped 1 base and J dropped 1 base, with 13 bases sitting between them. CDR1 SGHDT and CDR2 YYEEEE come from the germline V gene. The CDR3 is made up of 16 amino acids. The CDR3 sequence is CASSLMVVAGTDTQYF. CDR3 bases: TGTGCCAGCAGCTTGATGGTGGTAGCTGGCACAGATACGCAGTATTTT.

This chain connects TRBV27 to TRBJ1-1; the match to TRBD1 covers 7 bases. The J segment lost 1 base and the V segment lost 4 bases, leaving 3 bases of the junction unmatched. Looked up from germline, CDR1 is MNHEY and CDR2 is SMNVEV (reference sequence). This CDR3 region has 14 residues. The CDR3 here is CASSYGTENTEAFF. The CDR3 nucleotides read TGTGCCAGCAGTTACGGGACAGAGAACACTGAAGCTTTCTTT.